This TCR beta chain originates from a study of T cells after yellow fever vaccination. Trimming cost V 5 bases and J 10 bases, with 23 bases left between them. This CDR3 has 15 residues. Per the germline V gene, CDR1 is MNHEY and CDR2 is SVGEGT. A process of 5'RACE template switching, which added a universal primer site and UMIs, was used to make TCR cDNA. One entry per CDR3 protein results from TCRdb running MiXCR on the 5' RACE reads. The sample holds just over 250,000 distinct CDR3 sequences; roughly 4.8% are singletons and the top ten take about 3.5%. This clonotype was detected a few times. Its antigen remains unidentified. Study conclusions and caveats: Subsequent to the booster, the majority of primary-vaccination clones reappeared (less than 97% CD4, 85% to 90% CD8). When the response was secondary, it was weaker but reached its peak faster, day 5 versus 15.

The chain joins TRBV6-2 or TRBV6-3 to TRBJ1-1, with D unresolved. The TCR sequence derives from a man aged 18-30 years who received the YFV17D yellow fever vaccine. Source: CD4+ T cells sorted from PBMCs, taken on the day of the yellow fever booster vaccination. CDR3 nucleotides: TGTGCCAGCAGTCCCCGGACCGTTGGCTGGAAGGGAGCTTTCTTT. It translates to CASSPRTVGWKGAFF.